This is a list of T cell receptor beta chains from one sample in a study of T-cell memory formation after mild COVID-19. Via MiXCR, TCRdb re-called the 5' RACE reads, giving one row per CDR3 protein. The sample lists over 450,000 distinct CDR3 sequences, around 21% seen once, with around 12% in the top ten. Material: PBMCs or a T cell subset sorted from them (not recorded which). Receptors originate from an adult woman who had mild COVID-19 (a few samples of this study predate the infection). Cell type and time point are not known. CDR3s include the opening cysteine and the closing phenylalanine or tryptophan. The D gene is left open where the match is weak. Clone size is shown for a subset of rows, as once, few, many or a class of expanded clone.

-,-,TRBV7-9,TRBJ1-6,TGTGCCAGCAGCTTGGAGGAGGTGGATTCACCCCTCCACTTT,CASSLEEVDSPLHF
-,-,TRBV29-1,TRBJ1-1,TGCAGCGTTGGTACAGGGACGGACACTGAAGCTTTCTTT,CSVGTGTDTEAFF
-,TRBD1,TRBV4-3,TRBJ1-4,TGCGCCAGCAGCCAATCACAGGGGAAGGTCGGAAAACTGTTTTTT,CASSQSQGKVGKLFF
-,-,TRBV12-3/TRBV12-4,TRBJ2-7,TGTGCCAGCAGTTTAGGGCAGGGGAGCTTCTACGAGCAGTACTTC,CASSLGQGSFYEQYF
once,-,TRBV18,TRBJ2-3,TGTGCCAGCTCACCGAGGGAGCCCTTTAGCACAGATACGCAGTATTTT,CASSPREPFSTDTQYF
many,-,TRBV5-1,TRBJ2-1,TGCGCCAGCAGCTTGGTCTACCTGGGGATGATGGTCAATGAGCAGTTCTTC,CASSLVYLGMMVNEQFF
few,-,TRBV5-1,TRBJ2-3,TGCGCCAGCAGCTTGGGGGAACCCACAGATACGCAGTATTTT,CASSLGEPTDTQYF
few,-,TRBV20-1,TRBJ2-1,TGCAGTGCTGTACGGACGGGACTTACTAATGAGCAGTTCTTC,CSAVRTGLTNEQFF
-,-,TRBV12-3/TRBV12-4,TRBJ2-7,TGTGCCAGCAGTCTCCACCTCGAGCAGTACTTC,CASSLHLEQYF
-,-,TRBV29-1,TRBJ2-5,TGCAGCGTTGCTGGGACACAAGACCGACAAGAGACCCAGTACTTC,CSVAGTQDRQETQYF
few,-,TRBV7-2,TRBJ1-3,TGTGCCAGCAGCCGCCAGACAAACACCATATATTTT,CASSRQTNTIYF
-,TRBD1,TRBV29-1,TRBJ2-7,TGCAGCGTGCATGACAGGGGATACGAGCAGTACTTC,CSVHDRGYEQYF
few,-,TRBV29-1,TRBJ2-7,TGCAGCGGGCAGGACTTCTACGAGCAGTACTTC,CSGQDFYEQYF
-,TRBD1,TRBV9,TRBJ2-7,TGTGCCAGCAGCGTAGCCGGGACAGGGGGGTCCTACGAGCAGTACTTC,CASSVAGTGGSYEQYF
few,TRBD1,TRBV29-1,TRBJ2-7,TGCAGCGTTGGAAGACAGCCAGGGGGCGAGCAGTACTTC,CSVGRQPGGEQYF
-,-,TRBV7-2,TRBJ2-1,TGTGCCAGCAGCTTGGTGGGCAACCAGCAGTTCTTC,CASSLVGNQQFF
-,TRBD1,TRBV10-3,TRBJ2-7,TGTGCCATCAGTGTTGGGGACAGGGTCAACGACGAGCAGTACTTC,CAISVGDRVNDEQYF
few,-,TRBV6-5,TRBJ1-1,TGTGCCAGCAGTTACTTGGAAAACACTGAAGCTTTCTTT,CASSYLENTEAFF
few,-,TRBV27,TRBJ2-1,TGTGCCAGCAGTCCACCACAGGGGGGGGAGTTCTTC,CASSPPQGGEFF